This T cell receptor beta chain was recorded in a study of T cell repertoires in ileal Crohn's disease. In germline, CDR1 is SQVTM, CDR2 ANQGSEA. CDR3 length: 12 amino acids. Trimming stripped 2 bases from V and 8 bases from J, with 10 bases between. The assay was immunoSEQ multiplex PCR, and TCRdb's table has in-frame clones only and misses some. Among about 14,000 clones listed, 70% to 80% were seen once. The sequenced sample consisted of ileal tissue. This receptor was identified in an adult with Crohn's disease. The V call is TRBV29-1, the J call TRBJ2-1, with TRBD1 as a possible D gene (6 bases). The CDR3 coding sequence is TGCAGCGTTGAACCCCCAGGGGATGAGCAGTTCTTC. It specifies CSVEPPGDEQFF.